This TCR beta chain was sequenced in a study of Ad26.COV2.S vaccination and SARS-CoV-2 variants. The study, taken as a whole, reports: The analyses of TCR breadth and depth may have understated the size of total T cell responses.

Sequencing used immunoSEQ multiplex PCR; TCRdb keeps in-frame clones, though not all of them. The table has 300,000 to 400,000 clones, 70% to 90% seen once. As to treatment: around 19 received Ad26.COV2.S at low or high dose, single or two shots; about five received placebo; per-sample allocation not given. Following the first vaccine or placebo injection, samples were taken on day 63. The V end was cut by 2 bases, the J end by 0 bases, with 8 bases between. The germline CDR1 and CDR2 sequences are MDHEN and SYDVKM. The length of the CDR3 is 14 residues. Comment on this clone: Its antigen is as yet unknown.

The rearrangement uses TRBV28 and TRBJ2-7, with D possibly being TRBD1 (6 bases). The TCR was taken from a person between 18 and 60 years old who received the Ad26.COV2.S COVID-19 vaccine or a placebo. The sequencing used peripheral blood, collected in a trial of Ad26.COV2.S vaccine versus placebo. The DNA for the CDR3 is TGTGCCAGCAGTTTAGACAGGCCCTCCTACGAGCAGTACTTC. This codes for CASSLDRPSYEQYF. The full variable domain, completed using reference TRBV28 and TRBJ2-7, is DVKVTQSSRYLVKRTGEKVFLECVQDMDHENMFWYRQDPGLGLRLIYFSYDVKMKEKGDIPEGYSVSREKKERFSLILESASTNQTSMYLCASSLDRPSYEQYFGPGTRLTVT.